One and the same sample provided the 10 T cell receptor beta chains below, sequenced in a study of blood T cells in healthy people across ages. The second PCR ran about 6 to 12 cycles with a sample-barcoded 5' primer and J-beta primers. TCRdb ran MiXCR on the 5' RACE reads and lists one entry per CDR3 protein. Altogether 850,000 to 1,300,000 distinct CDR3 sequences are present, around 43% being singletons, with the ten largest covering 15% to 20%. Input material: blood. These receptors came from a woman in her sixties in good health.

The rearrangement links TRBV12-3 or TRBV12-4 to TRBJ2-3; TRBD2 might be the D (5 bases). This CDR3 has 14 amino acids. The germline V and J ends were trimmed by 6 bases and 5 bases, with 15 bases remaining between them. As DNA, the CDR3 is TGTGCCAGCAGCCCCTCGACCCGGGGAGATACGCAGTATTTT. Translating gives CASSPSTRGDTQYF.

In this sample, this clonotype turned up a few times. A much larger clone differs from this one at a single base, so this may be a read error. J is TRBJ2-3 and V is TRBV5-5; D remains unclear. The CDR3 runs to 16 residues. The ends were cut back, 0 bases at V and 0 bases at J, with 11 bases in the middle. Germline CDR1 SGHKS, CDR2 YYEKEE (reference sequence). CDR3 residues: CASSLGAATSTDTQYF. DNA of the CDR3: TGTGCCAGCAGCTTGGGCGCGGCGACTAGCACAGATACGCAGTATTTT.

Only a few counts were recorded for this clonotype. This chain uses TRBV20-1 with TRBJ2-4, with 7 nucleotides matching TRBD1. The J call may not be correct, given that the DNA end is closer to TRBJ2-7. There are 12 residues in the CDR3. The germline gives CDR1 DFQATT, CDR2 SNEGSKA (reference sequence). The CDR3 reads CSAIQGSYEQYF. CDR3 sequence (DNA): TGCAGTGCTATACAGGGGTCCTACGAGCAGTACTTC.

This chain uses TRBV20-1 with TRBJ2-7; 7 bases line up with TRBD2. V dropped 0 bases and J dropped 2; count of bases not matched to a gene: 7. The CDR3 is 15 amino acids. Germline CDR1 and CDR2: DFQATT and SNEGSKA (reference sequence). Here the CDR3 reads CSARDRASGPYEQYF. CDR3 DNA sequence: TGCAGTGCTAGAGATCGGGCTAGCGGCCCCTACGAGCAGTACTTC.

There are a few counts of this clonotype. The chain uses TRBV10-3 and TRBJ2-7; the D call may be TRBD1 or TRBD2 (5 bases each). CDR1 is ENHRY and CDR2 is SYGVKD in the germline V gene. The CDR3 is 13 residues long. V gave up 3 bases and J gave up 3 bases, with 9 bases separating them. The CDR3 nucleotides are TGTGCCATCAGTGATGGGGGAAGCTACGAGCAGTACTTC. This codes for CAISDGGSYEQYF.

This clonotype has just a few counts. V usage is TRBV5-5 and J usage is TRBJ2-3; no firm D call. V shed 3 bases and J shed 0 bases, with 11 bases lying between them. The CDR3 sequence is 15 residues long. Germline loops: CDR1 SGHKS, CDR2 YYEKEE (reference sequence). CDR3 bases: TGTGCCAGCAGCTCATGGGAAAGTAGCACAGATACGCAGTATTTT. This gives the protein CASSSWESSTDTQYF.

This clonotype showed up many times. The chain combines TRBV28 with TRBJ2-1; 8 nucleotides agree with TRBD1. The junction had 3 bases not matched to a gene; V was cut back by 5 bases and J by 6 bases. CDR1 and CDR2 from the germline V gene are MDHEN and SYDVKM. The CDR3 consists of 13 residues. The CDR3, as DNA: TGTGCCAGCAGTCTCACAGGGGGCAATGAGCAGTTCTTC. This translates into CASSLTGGNEQFF.

This clonotype occurred many times. The rearrangement uses TRBV7-9 and TRBJ2-7, with TRBD2 matching over 10 bases. The ends lost 5 bases at V and 0 bases at J; junction bases unmatched: 7. CDR3 length equals 16 residues. CDR1 and CDR2 (germline): SEHNR, FQNEAQ (reference sequence). CDR3 in amino acids: CASSETAGGSSYEQYF. The CDR3 DNA reads TGTGCCAGCAGCGAAACAGCGGGAGGGAGCTCCTACGAGCAGTACTTC. The full variable domain, completed using reference TRBV7-9 and TRBJ2-7, is DTGVSQNPRHKITKRGQNVTFRCDPISEHNRLYWYRQTLGQGPEFLTYFQNEAQLEKSRLLSDRFSAERPKGSFSTLEIQRTEQGDSAMYLCASSETAGGSSYEQYFGPGTRLTVT.

In the case of this clonotype: With a much larger clone just one base away, this may be a read error. The J gene is TRBJ2-5, the V gene TRBV29-1; D may correspond to TRBD1 or TRBD2 (5 bases each). Germline V gene lookup returns CDR1 SQVTM and CDR2 ANQGSEA. This CDR3 spans 10 amino acids. The CDR3 sequence: CNVDVGDQYF. The CDR3 DNA reads as TGCAACGTTGACGTGGGGGACCAGTACTTC.

The table lists this clonotype with a few counts. V usage is TRBV29-1 and J usage is TRBJ2-7; D might be TRBD1 (6 bases). The CDR3 spans 13 residues. Germline V gene sequence: CDR1 SQVTM, CDR2 ANQGSEA. V lost 6 bases, J lost 2 bases, and 14 bases lay in between. DNA of the CDR3: TGCAGCGTCGCCGGGACACTCACCTACGAGCAGTACTTC. This encodes CSVAGTLTYEQYF.